The sequence of this T cell receptor (beta chain) was determined in a study of read filtering for tumor transcriptome and immune sequencing. This clonotype was found many times. With 7 bases clipped from V and 4 bases from J, the junction kept 3 bases outside the gene matches. CDR1 and CDR2 from the germline V gene are DFQATT and SNEGSKA (reference sequence). CDR3 length: 11 amino acids. From 300 to 450 ng of RNA, a library with molecular barcoded alpha/delta and beta/gamma adaptors was made. TCRdb re-analysed the reads in MiXCR, keeping a single row per CDR3 protein. The table includes over 40,000 distinct CDR3 sequences, around 12% detected once.

Material: a population of CD138-negative cells sorted from bone marrow. The receptor was derived from a donor older than 35 with multiple myeloma. V gene TRBV20-1 combines with J gene TRBJ2-5, with 7 bases aligning to TRBD2. This CDR3 is CSVGTIETQYF. The CDR3 DNA reads TGCAGTGTAGGGACTATAGAGACCCAGTACTTC.